This T cell receptor (beta chain) was sequenced during a study of shared clonotypes between healthy human individuals. On the study more broadly: Used for every donor were three CD4 naive, three CD4 memory, two CD8 naive and one CD8 memory plate. Study observations and caveats: In general, naive subsets displayed greater estimated richness than memory subsets did.

Germline V gives CDR1 SGHRS, CDR2 YFSETQ. This CDR3 is built from 16 residues. The ends were cut back, 0 bases at V and 4 bases at J, with 14 bases in the middle. Worth noting for this clone: What it binds is not known.

Donors, without exception, were Caucasian adults residing in Nashville, Tennessee. Assay: immunoSEQ multiplex PCR; the TCRdb copy retains only in-frame clones and omits some. Of roughly 700,000 clones in the sample, roughly 91% were seen once. This chain connects TRBV5-1 to TRBJ2-1, with D possibly TRBD2 on 6 matching bases. The TCR was taken from a man between 18 and 35 years old in good health. Some clones in this sample may be carry-over from other donors' samples. Sample: memory CD8+ T cells from PBMCs. The subset denotes: CD45RO+ cells pooled with CCR7-negative TemRA cells. CDR3 region: CASSLEAGLWYNEQFF. CDR3 sequence (DNA): TGCGCCAGCAGCTTGGAAGCGGGTCTCTGGTACAATGAGCAGTTCTTC.